This T cell receptor beta chain was obtained from a study of blood T cell repertoires in COVID-19. Study as a whole: Some COVID-19 samples were acute and others convalescent; all came from the United States, Italy and Spain. PBMCs, B-cell-depleted T cells, or T cells were the source of the cDNA or gDNA that made up the material.

Original data processing: Using reference gene primer amplification, nucleated cell counts were estimated. Data came from immunoSEQ multiplex PCR; TCRdb stores just in-frame clones and leaves some out. V, J and clone size are taken as reported in that table, and D and trimming were inferred from the DNA itself. The repertoire consists of some 120,000 clones, with about 90% occurring once and the leading ten covering approximately 3.3%. This CDR3 is built from 13 residues. Between the trimmed V and J ends, which lost 5 bases and 7 bases, there was a span of 12 bases. CDR1 is MGHRA, CDR2 YSYEKL, per germline.

The TCR comes from a woman aged 55-75 years with acute or convalescent COVID-19. Sequencing was carried out using peripheral blood. This chain joins TRBV4-1 and TRBJ2-1, with D tentatively TRBD1 (5 bases). The CDR3 sequence is CASSFNQGNEQFF. CDR3 coding DNA: TGCGCCAGCAGCTTTAACCAGGGAAATGAGCAGTTCTTC.